This TCR beta chain was sequenced in a study of neurological immune-mediated disorders. The CDR3 has 16 amino acids. V was clipped by 4 bases and J by 5 bases; unmatched bases: 11. CDR1 MNHNS and CDR2 SASEGT come from the germline V gene. Synthesis of cDNA was accomplished via 5'RACE employing 10-nucleotide random UMIs. Sequencing runs each yielded over 200 million TCR-beta sequences from 15-18 subjects. TCRdb re-called the 5' RACE reads with MiXCR, one entry per CDR3 protein. The data hold 31,000 or so distinct CDR3 sequences, with over 4% observed a single time. This clonotype appeared many times. Healthy control samples came from blood bank volunteers in Maryland, USA. From 2 million PBMCs stored at -80 C, the unsorted libraries were generated.

This sequence joins TRBV6-1 and TRBJ2-7; 10 bases match TRBD1. The source is a man in his late teens or twenties in good health. The sample comprised PBMCs. The CDR3 sequence is CASSATPGQGNDEQYF. CDR3 in DNA: TGTGCCAGCAGTGCTACTCCGGGACAGGGGAATGACGAGCAGTACTTC.